The rows below give T cell receptor beta chains drawn from one sample of a study of vaccination and CD4 T cells after COVID-19. For these receptors, no antigen is known. TCRdb fed the PCR reads into MiXCR, producing one record per CDR3 protein. The data hold under 20,000 distinct CDR3 sequences, with under 25% observed a single time. The sequencing input was cultured CD4+ T cells from blood. Receptors originate from a human donor with COVID-19. Both conserved end residues are part of each CDR3. The order of the fields is V gene, clone size, D gene, J gene, CDR3 length, CDR3 DNA, CDR3 protein. D genes are given only for firm matches. Part of the rows lack a size; the others show once, few, many or a class for expanded clones.

TRBV4-1,.,.,TRBJ1-2,14,TGCGCCAGCAGCCAAGCAGGGGTTGGGACTGGCTACACCTTC,CASSQAGVGTGYTF
TRBV7-9,few,.,TRBJ2-6,18,TGTGCCAGCAGCTTTTCGGGAAGACGGGTCCAAGGGGCCAACGTCCTGACTTTC,CASSFSGRRVQGANVLTF
TRBV10-3,few,TRBD1,TRBJ2-6,18,TGTGCCATCAGCCCCGGGACAGGGGGCCCCCCTGGGGCCAACGTCCTGACTTTC,CAISPGTGGPPGANVLTF
TRBV5-4,few,.,TRBJ1-1,13,TGTGCCAGCAGCTGGGGTGGGAACACTGAAGCTTTCTTT,CASSWGGNTEAFF
TRBV5-4,.,.,TRBJ2-1,14,TGTGCCAGCAGCTTGGAGGGGGTTCGAAATGAGCAGTTCTTC,CASSLEGVRNEQFF
TRBV6-1,few,.,TRBJ1-6,17,TGTGCCAGCAGTGAAGATGCGTGGGTGGGAGATAATTCACCCCTCCACTTT,CASSEDAWVGDNSPLHF
TRBV6-5,few,.,TRBJ1-1,13,TGTGCCAGCAGTTCGCAGGGGAACACTGAAGCTTTCTTT,CASSSQGNTEAFF
TRBV30,few,.,TRBJ2-3,11,TGTGCCTGTGTCTCGGGAGATACGCAGTATTTT,CACVSGDTQYF
TRBV20-1,.,TRBD2,TRBJ2-7,15,TGCAGTGCTAGAGATGTAACGGGGGGGCTGTACGAGCAGTACTTC,CSARDVTGGLYEQYF
TRBV6-2/TRBV6-3,.,.,TRBJ2-7,14,TGTGCCAGCAGTTATGAGAGGGGAGCCTACGAGCAGTACTTC,CASSYERGAYEQYF
TRBV7-3,few,.,TRBJ1-2,13,TGTGCCAGCAGCTACACAGGCCACTATGGCTACACCTTC,CASSYTGHYGYTF
TRBV11-3,.,TRBD2,TRBJ2-3,14,TGTGCCGTATCACTAGCGGGGGGGACTAATGCGCAGTATTTT,CAVSLAGGTNAQYF
TRBV19,.,TRBD2,TRBJ2-1,15,TGTGCCAGTAGAGAAGCGGGGGGCTCCTACAATGAGCAGTTCTTC,CASREAGGSYNEQFF
TRBV12-3/TRBV12-4,few,.,TRBJ1-5,17,TGTGCCAGCAGCCCTAAGTGGTTTCGAGAGAGTAGTCAGCCCCAGCATTTT,CASSPKWFRESSQPQHF
TRBV11-3,.,TRBD1,TRBJ2-7,14,TGTGCCAGCAGCACCCGACAGGGAAATTACGAGCAGTACTTC,CASSTRQGNYEQYF
TRBV18,few,.,TRBJ2-5,15,TGTGCCAGCTCCCCATCTGGGGGGGCACAAGAGACCCAGTACTTC,CASSPSGGAQETQYF
TRBV9,.,TRBD1,TRBJ1-2,17,TGTGCCAGCAGCTATAATGTCAAGACAGGGAGGAATTATGGCTACACCTTC,CASSYNVKTGRNYGYTF
TRBV6-1,few,.,TRBJ1-2,14,TGTGCCAGCTTCCTCCCGGCAGGCCCGGGGGGCTACACCTTC,CASFLPAGPGGYTF
TRBV20-1,.,TRBD2,TRBJ2-3,16,TGCAGTGCTACCGGGACTAGCGGGGACCACACAGATACGCAGTATTTT,CSATGTSGDHTDTQYF
TRBV30,few,.,TRBJ2-7,15,TGTGCCTGGAGTACCCAAGACGGTAGCTCCTACGAGCAGTACTTC,CAWSTQDGSSYEQYF
TRBV19,.,TRBD1,TRBJ2-2,17,TGTGCCAGTAGTATAGATCGACAGGGCCGAAACACCGGGGAGCTGTTTTTT,CASSIDRQGRNTGELFF
TRBV30,medium-sized,.,TRBJ1-1,14,TGTGCCTGGAGTGCTGGACGGGTAAACACTGAAGCTTTCTTT,CAWSAGRVNTEAFF
TRBV27,.,.,TRBJ2-7,13,TGTGCCAGCAGAGTCCCAGGCCCCTACGAGCAGTACTTC,CASRVPGPYEQYF
TRBV20-1,.,TRBD2,TRBJ2-5,15,TGCGGTGCTACCCCCCGAGCGGGGGGCTCGGAGTCCCAGTACTTC,CGATPRAGGSESQYF
TRBV19,medium-sized,.,TRBJ1-5,13,TGTGCCAGTAGAGGGGTGGGGATCTGGCCCCAGCATTTT,CASRGVGIWPQHF
TRBV23-1,few,TRBD1,TRBJ1-2,18,TGCGCCAGCAGTCAATGTAAATCTTGGACAGGGGATCCCTATGGCTACACCTTC,CASSQCKSWTGDPYGYTF
TRBV28,.,.,TRBJ1-4,16,TGTGCCAGCAGTGCCCCAAGGGACATTGAGGGTGAAAAACTGTTTTTT,CASSAPRDIEGEKLFF
TRBV27,.,.,TRBJ2-7,15,TGTGCCAGCAGTTCCTCCACGGACAGCTCCTACGAGCAGTACTTC,CASSSSTDSSYEQYF
TRBV7-9,few,.,TRBJ2-5,15,TGTGCCAGCACCCAGCTTAAGGAGGGGCGGCGAGACCAGTACTTC,CASTQLKEGRRDQYF
TRBV14,.,.,TRBJ1-2,15,TGTGCCAGCAGCCAAGATTATTTGGGGCTGGATGGCTACACCTTC,CASSQDYLGLDGYTF
TRBV27,.,.,TRBJ1-2,17,TGTGCCAGCAGTTTGCAGGACAAGGCCTCCTTTAACTATGGCTACACCTTC,CASSLQDKASFNYGYTF
TRBV19,.,.,TRBJ1-2,15,TGTGCCAGTAGTCCAACACCGAACGGAGCTTATGGCTACACCTTC,CASSPTPNGAYGYTF
TRBV6-1,few,TRBD1,TRBJ1-3,14,TGTGCCAGCAGCGCCCCGGGGACAGGGGGCACCATATATTTT,CASSAPGTGGTIYF
TRBV20-1,few,.,TRBJ2-7,11,TGCAGTGCTAGAACAACCTACGAGCAGTACTTC,CSARTTYEQYF
TRBV20-1,.,.,TRBJ2-5,14,TGCAGTGCTAGTGTGGGAACAGGACAAGAGACCCAGTACTTC,CSASVGTGQETQYF
TRBV6-5,few,.,TRBJ2-2,15,TGTGCCAGCAGTTACTCGGGGGGCCGCACCGGGGAGCTGTTTTTT,CASSYSGGRTGELFF
TRBV5-1,.,.,TRBJ2-7,14,TGCGCCAGCGCGGACCACCTGGGCTCCTACGAGCAGTACTTC,CASADHLGSYEQYF
TRBV29-1,.,TRBD1,TRBJ1-2,15,TGCAGCGTTCAAGAAGGGGACAGGTATTCCTATGGCTACACCTTC,CSVQEGDRYSYGYTF
TRBV20-1,few,.,TRBJ1-1,12,TGCAGTGCTAGAGGGGTGAACACTGAAGCTTTCTTT,CSARGVNTEAFF
TRBV10-1,.,.,TRBJ1-1,13,TGCGCCAGCAGTGAGAACAGTCACACTGAAGCTTTCTTT,CASSENSHTEAFF
TRBV10-1,few,TRBD1,TRBJ1-1,14,TGCGCCAGCAGTGTTAAAGGGGGCGCGGATCAAGCTTTCTTT,CASSVKGGADQAFF
TRBV19,few,.,TRBJ1-2,15,TGTGCCAGTAGTACGTCGTGGGGAACCAACTATGGCTACACCTTC,CASSTSWGTNYGYTF
TRBV5-8,.,.,TRBJ2-1,16,TGTGCCAGCAGCTTGGACAGTCTGAGCTCCTACAATGAGCAGTTCTTC,CASSLDSLSSYNEQFF
TRBV11-3,few,TRBD1,TRBJ1-2,16,TGTGCCAGCAGCCCTCGTGACAGGGGTGATACCTATGGCTACACCTTC,CASSPRDRGDTYGYTF
TRBV20-1,few,TRBD2,TRBJ2-7,14,TGCAGTGCTAGACTAGCGGCGACCTCCTACGAGCAGTACTTC,CSARLAATSYEQYF
TRBV6-5,few,.,TRBJ1-3,15,TGTGCCAGCAGTTCGGGTCTGAACTCTGGAAACACCATATATTTT,CASSSGLNSGNTIYF
TRBV7-7,few,TRBD2,TRBJ2-5,14,TGTGCTAGCAGCTTGGGGCGGGGGGAGGAGACCCAGTACTTC,CASSLGRGEETQYF
TRBV7-9,few,.,TRBJ2-7,13,TGTGCCAGCAGCTTAAACCCGTCCTACGAGCAGTACTTC,CASSLNPSYEQYF
TRBV10-3,few,TRBD1,TRBJ2-5,16,TGTGCCATCAGTGGGAAGACAGGGGGCGAGGGAGAGACCCAGTACTTC,CAISGKTGGEGETQYF
TRBV10-3,.,.,TRBJ1-4,15,TGTGCCATCAGTGAGTCTATGGGAACTAATGAAAAACTGTTTTTT,CAISESMGTNEKLFF
TRBV20-1,few,TRBD1,TRBJ1-3,13,TGCAGTGCGGACAGGGATTATGGAAACACCATATATTTT,CSADRDYGNTIYF
TRBV7-8,.,TRBD1,TRBJ2-3,16,TGTGCCAGCAGCTCGCCCGGGACAGGGGCATCAGATACGCAGTATTTT,CASSSPGTGASDTQYF
TRBV24-1,.,.,TRBJ2-2,16,TGTGCCACCAGTGAGCCGAGGAAGGGGAACACCGGGGAGCTGTTTTTT,CATSEPRKGNTGELFF
TRBV19,few,.,TRBJ2-3,16,TGTGCCAGTAGCGGTTGGGGACGTGGGGACACAGATACGCAGTATTTT,CASSGWGRGDTDTQYF
TRBV15,.,TRBD1,TRBJ2-7,17,TGTGCCACCAGCAAAAGCCGAGGACAGGGGCAGGCTTACGAGCAGTACTTC,CATSKSRGQGQAYEQYF